These T cell receptor beta chains were read from a single sample in a study of blood T cells in healthy people across ages. TCRdb independently ran MiXCR on the 5' RACE reads; one entry per CDR3 protein. The data hold roughly 1.4 million distinct CDR3 sequences, with around 59% observed a single time. Material for sequencing was blood. Receptors were obtained from a man in his late teens or twenties in good health. CDR3s include the opening cysteine and the closing phenylalanine or tryptophan. Each record gives: V gene, J gene, D gene, clone size, CDR3 DNA, CDR3 protein. A D gene is named only where the DNA matches it firmly. Size is omitted from some rows. Given values are once, few, many or a class for expanded clones.

v_call: TRBV24-1
j_call: TRBJ2-1
d_call: .
clone_size: .
cdr3_nt: TGTGCCACCAGTGAGACACGACGCGATGAGCAGTTCTTC
cdr3_aa: CATSETRRDEQFF

v_call: TRBV29-1
j_call: TRBJ2-1
d_call: TRBD1
clone_size: many
cdr3_nt: TGCAGCTGCAGACAGGGGTCGTACAATGAGCAGTTCTTC
cdr3_aa: CSCRQGSYNEQFF

v_call: TRBV20-1
j_call: TRBJ2-1
d_call: .
clone_size: few
cdr3_nt: TGCAGTGCAGCAGGGACCTACAATGAGCAGTTCTTC
cdr3_aa: CSAAGTYNEQFF

v_call: TRBV7-9
j_call: TRBJ1-2
d_call: .
clone_size: .
cdr3_nt: TGTGCCAGCAGCTCCAGCGGGGGTGATGGCTACACCTTC
cdr3_aa: CASSSSGGDGYTF

v_call: TRBV15
j_call: TRBJ2-1
d_call: TRBD2
clone_size: few
cdr3_nt: TGTGCCACCAGCCCTCGGGGGGGTTTAAACAATGAGCAGTTCTTC
cdr3_aa: CATSPRGGLNNEQFF

v_call: TRBV4-1
j_call: TRBJ2-7
d_call: .
clone_size: .
cdr3_nt: TGCGCCAGCAGCCAAGCGGACTACTACGAGCAGTACTTC
cdr3_aa: CASSQADYYEQYF

v_call: TRBV4-2
j_call: TRBJ2-7
d_call: TRBD1
clone_size: .
cdr3_nt: TGTGCCAGCAGCCTCCAGGACAGGGGTCCCCACGAGCAGTACTTC
cdr3_aa: CASSLQDRGPHEQYF

v_call: TRBV20-1
j_call: TRBJ2-7
d_call: TRBD2
clone_size: few
cdr3_nt: TGCAGTGCTAGGGCGGGAGCTTCCTACGAGCAGTACTTC
cdr3_aa: CSARAGASYEQYF

v_call: TRBV20-1
j_call: TRBJ2-1
d_call: TRBD2
clone_size: .
cdr3_nt: TGCAGTGCTAGATTGTCGGGACTAGCGGGGGGGAATGAGCAGTTCTTC
cdr3_aa: CSARLSGLAGGNEQFF

v_call: TRBV4-1
j_call: TRBJ2-5
d_call: .
clone_size: .
cdr3_nt: TGCGCCAGCAGCCCACAAACAGGGAGAGAGACCCAGTACTTC
cdr3_aa: CASSPQTGRETQYF

v_call: TRBV10-3
j_call: TRBJ1-4
d_call: .
clone_size: .
cdr3_nt: TGTGCCAGCGGGGACCGCCCGTCTAATGAAAAACTGTTTTTT
cdr3_aa: CASGDRPSNEKLFF

v_call: TRBV29-1
j_call: TRBJ2-5
d_call: TRBD1
clone_size: .
cdr3_nt: TGCAGCGGGGAGGACAGGGAAGAGACCCAGTACTTT
cdr3_aa: CSGEDREETQYF

v_call: TRBV20-1
j_call: TRBJ2-7
d_call: .
clone_size: few
cdr3_nt: TGCAGTGCTGGAAGGGGGTACTACGAGCAGTACTTC
cdr3_aa: CSAGRGYYEQYF

v_call: TRBV15
j_call: TRBJ2-3
d_call: .
clone_size: .
cdr3_nt: TGTGCCACCAGCAGAGATTCGAGACGCTTCCCGGGAAATACGCAGTATTTT
cdr3_aa: CATSRDSRRFPGNTQYF

v_call: TRBV10-3
j_call: TRBJ2-7
d_call: TRBD2
clone_size: .
cdr3_nt: TGTGCCATCAGTGAAGTCGGGGGGGCCACCTACGAGCAGTACTTC
cdr3_aa: CAISEVGGATYEQYF

v_call: TRBV20-1
j_call: TRBJ2-7
d_call: .
clone_size: few
cdr3_nt: TGCAGTGCTAGCGGACAGAACTCCTACGAGCAGTACTTC
cdr3_aa: CSASGQNSYEQYF

v_call: TRBV5-6
j_call: TRBJ2-1
d_call: TRBD2
clone_size: .
cdr3_nt: TGTGCCAGCAGCTCGGGACTAGCGGGAGATAGGGAGCAGTTCTTC
cdr3_aa: CASSSGLAGDREQFF

v_call: TRBV25-1
j_call: TRBJ1-6
d_call: TRBD1
clone_size: .
cdr3_nt: TGTGCCAGCAGTGCCAGGGGGCCAAATTCACCCCTCCACTTT
cdr3_aa: CASSARGPNSPLHF

v_call: TRBV20-1
j_call: TRBJ1-2
d_call: .
clone_size: .
cdr3_nt: TGCAGTGCTAGAGCAGGGAATGGCTACACCTTC
cdr3_aa: CSARAGNGYTF

v_call: TRBV15
j_call: TRBJ2-1
d_call: .
clone_size: .
cdr3_nt: TGTGCCACCAGCAGAGATTCTCACGCTGGCAATGAGCAGTTCTTC
cdr3_aa: CATSRDSHAGNEQFF

v_call: TRBV20-1
j_call: TRBJ2-7
d_call: .
clone_size: few
cdr3_nt: TGCAGTGCTTTCACCCGGGACTCCTCCTACGAGCAGTACTTC
cdr3_aa: CSAFTRDSSYEQYF

v_call: TRBV6-5
j_call: TRBJ2-5
d_call: .
clone_size: .
cdr3_nt: TGTGCCAGCAGTTACTCTTCAGGGGTTGGGAGAGAGACCCAGTACTTC
cdr3_aa: CASSYSSGVGRETQYF

v_call: TRBV2
j_call: TRBJ2-5
d_call: .
clone_size: few
cdr3_nt: TGTGCCATCAGTCCCGGAGGGACAGCTCAGTACCAAGAGACCCAGTACTTC
cdr3_aa: CAISPGGTAQYQETQYF

v_call: TRBV4-1
j_call: TRBJ1-2
d_call: .
clone_size: .
cdr3_nt: TGCGCCAGCAGCCAAGTTGCTATCAGGGATGGCTACACCTTC
cdr3_aa: CASSQVAIRDGYTF

v_call: TRBV7-2
j_call: TRBJ2-7
d_call: TRBD2
clone_size: few
cdr3_nt: TGTGCCAGCAGCCAGCGGGAATACGAGCAGTACTTC
cdr3_aa: CASSQREYEQYF

v_call: TRBV20-1
j_call: TRBJ2-7
d_call: TRBD2
clone_size: once
cdr3_nt: TGCAGTGCTAGTAGGGAGGGACTCTCCTACGAGCAGTACTTC
cdr3_aa: CSASREGLSYEQYF

v_call: TRBV6-5
j_call: TRBJ1-2
d_call: .
clone_size: .
cdr3_nt: TGTGCCTGCCGGGGCGCGGAAGGCTACACCTTC
cdr3_aa: CACRGAEGYTF

v_call: TRBV5-1
j_call: TRBJ2-4
d_call: .
clone_size: .
cdr3_nt: TGCGCCAGCAGCTTCACCGGGGTTTGGGAGCAGTACTTC
cdr3_aa: CASSFTGVWEQYF

v_call: TRBV11-2
j_call: TRBJ2-7
d_call: TRBD2
clone_size: .
cdr3_nt: TGTGCCAGCAGCTTCGGGAGGATAACCTACGAGCAGTACTTC
cdr3_aa: CASSFGRITYEQYF

v_call: TRBV5-1
j_call: TRBJ2-1
d_call: .
clone_size: .
cdr3_nt: TGCGCCAGCAGCTCGACTGTGACGAGGAATGAGCAGTTCTTC
cdr3_aa: CASSSTVTRNEQFF

v_call: TRBV6-2/TRBV6-3
j_call: TRBJ2-3
d_call: .
clone_size: .
cdr3_nt: TGTGCCAGCAGTTACTCGAGCTATGGCACAGATACGCAGTATTTT
cdr3_aa: CASSYSSYGTDTQYF

v_call: TRBV27
j_call: TRBJ2-7
d_call: .
clone_size: once
cdr3_nt: TGTGCCAGCAGTTCCCTCGGGGGCCAAATCTACGAGCAGTACTTC
cdr3_aa: CASSSLGGQIYEQYF

v_call: TRBV29-1
j_call: TRBJ2-3
d_call: TRBD2
clone_size: .
cdr3_nt: TGCAGCGTTGAAGTGGTCAGGACTAGCGGGATGGATACGCAGTATTTT
cdr3_aa: CSVEVVRTSGMDTQYF

v_call: TRBV20-1
j_call: TRBJ2-1
d_call: .
clone_size: once
cdr3_nt: TGCAGTGCTAGGGGGTTCTCCTACAATGAGCAGTTCTTC
cdr3_aa: CSARGFSYNEQFF

v_call: TRBV12-3/TRBV12-4
j_call: TRBJ2-3
d_call: TRBD1
clone_size: .
cdr3_nt: TGTGCCAGCAGTCTTAGACAGGGGATAAAGGCAGATACGCAGTATTTT
cdr3_aa: CASSLRQGIKADTQYF

v_call: TRBV6-5
j_call: TRBJ1-6
d_call: TRBD1
clone_size: .
cdr3_nt: TGTGCCAGCAGGAGGGACAGGCATAATTCACCCCTCCACTTT
cdr3_aa: CASRRDRHNSPLHF

v_call: TRBV20-1
j_call: TRBJ2-4
d_call: .
clone_size: .
cdr3_nt: TGCAGTGCTGCTGACTGGAAAAACATTCAGTACTTC
cdr3_aa: CSAADWKNIQYF

v_call: TRBV6-6
j_call: TRBJ2-1
d_call: .
clone_size: .
cdr3_nt: TGTGCCAGCCAATACAAAAACTCCCAGGTCCCCTACAATGAGCAGTTCTTC
cdr3_aa: CASQYKNSQVPYNEQFF

v_call: TRBV7-9
j_call: TRBJ1-6
d_call: .
clone_size: few
cdr3_nt: TGTGCCAGCAGTCTGAGTAGAACGAATTCACCCCTCCACTTT
cdr3_aa: CASSLSRTNSPLHF

v_call: TRBV27
j_call: TRBJ2-7
d_call: TRBD1
clone_size: .
cdr3_nt: TGTGCCAGCAGTTTCTCGGCAGGGGGAAGAGGCGAGCAGTACTTC
cdr3_aa: CASSFSAGGRGEQYF

v_call: TRBV2
j_call: TRBJ1-2
d_call: .
clone_size: .
cdr3_nt: TGTGCCAGCAGTGAAATTTCGGCGTATGGCTACACCTTC
cdr3_aa: CASSEISAYGYTF